This T cell receptor (beta chain) was identified during a study of T cell responses to AZD1222 COVID-19 vaccine. Broader study findings: In all cases, repertoires were sampled only after the peak T cell response. Among vaccine-associated CD4 TCRs, coverage spanned spike, with dominance at 160-218 and 743-854. Recipients of AZD1222 seropositive at baseline numbered only five or six.

Germline V gives CDR1 LNHDA, CDR2 SQIVND (reference sequence). V dropped 5 bases and J dropped 4; count of bases not matched to a gene: 10. The CDR3 is 15 amino acids. The method was immunoSEQ multiplex PCR; TCRdb's version includes in-frame clones alone and lacks a portion of them. The sample holds over 65,000 clones; about 88% are singletons and the top ten take 6.9%. Second-dose intervals of approximately 4 or approximately 12 weeks were pooled. This clone was observed a few times. The antigen is unknown. Material: peripheral blood, obtained 28 days after the second AZD1222 dose. This rearrangement joins TRBV19 to TRBJ2-7, with 8 bases identical to TRBD2. The sequence derives from an adult who received the AZD1222 COVID-19 vaccine. The CDR3 nucleotides read TGTGCCAGTAGTCCTGAGCGGGAGCAGCGTTACGAGCAGTACTTC. Translation gives CASSPEREQRYEQYF.